Listed below are T cell receptor beta chains from one sample, sequenced in a study of shared clonotypes between healthy human individuals. TCRdb keeps only in-frame clones here, not all; method: immunoSEQ multiplex PCR. The data contain approximately 480,000 clones, 75% to 80% of them singletons. The sequenced sample was PBMCs. Receptors were obtained from a woman between 40 and 50 years old in good health. Some clones in this sample may be carry-over from other donors' samples. Each CDR3 is given with its conserved first and last residue. The D gene is left open where the match is weak. Some rows have no size entry. The others give once, few or many, or a class for an expanded clone.

D gene: TRBD2
V gene: TRBV5-5
J gene: TRBJ2-1
clone size: .
CDR3 DNA: TGTGCCAGCAGCTTGGCCAGCGGGGGTGAGCAGTTCTTC
CDR3 protein: CASSLASGGEQFF

D gene: TRBD2
V gene: TRBV14
J gene: TRBJ2-1
clone size: .
CDR3 DNA: TGTGCCAGCAGCCGTCCCGGACTAGCGGGGCACAATGAGCAGTTCTTC
CDR3 protein: CASSRPGLAGHNEQFF

D gene: TRBD2
V gene: TRBV28
J gene: TRBJ2-3
clone size: .
CDR3 DNA: TGTGCCAGCAGCCGGGGCGGGGGGACAGATACGCAGTATTTT
CDR3 protein: CASSRGGGTDTQYF

D gene: .
V gene: TRBV21-1
J gene: TRBJ2-1
clone size: .
CDR3 DNA: TGTGCCAGCAGCATAACAGGGGTCTACAATGAGCAGTTCTTC
CDR3 protein: CASSITGVYNEQFF

D gene: TRBD1
V gene: TRBV6-5
J gene: TRBJ2-7
clone size: .
CDR3 DNA: TGTGCCAGCAGTTATGGATGGGACAGGGGAGGCTACGAGCAGTACTTC
CDR3 protein: CASSYGWDRGGYEQYF

D gene: .
V gene: TRBV30
J gene: TRBJ2-1
clone size: .
CDR3 DNA: TGTGCCTGGTCGTCCCTATCCTACAATGAGCAGTTCTTC
CDR3 protein: CAWSSLSYNEQFF

D gene: .
V gene: TRBV7-2
J gene: TRBJ2-5
clone size: .
CDR3 DNA: TGTGCCAGCAGCTCCTACCAGACCCAGTACTTC
CDR3 protein: CASSSYQTQYF

D gene: .
V gene: TRBV6-6
J gene: TRBJ1-1
clone size: .
CDR3 DNA: TGTGCCAGCAGATTTGACTCGAACACTGAAGCTTTCTTT
CDR3 protein: CASRFDSNTEAFF

D gene: TRBD2
V gene: TRBV18
J gene: TRBJ2-1
clone size: .
CDR3 DNA: TGTGCCAGCTCACCACCGTCGAGGGAGGGTGAGCAGTTCTTC
CDR3 protein: CASSPPSREGEQFF

D gene: .
V gene: TRBV18
J gene: TRBJ1-2
clone size: .
CDR3 DNA: TGTGCCAGCTCACCGGGTGACACTAACTATGGCTACACCTTC
CDR3 protein: CASSPGDTNYGYTF

D gene: .
V gene: TRBV6-4
J gene: TRBJ2-2
clone size: many
CDR3 DNA: TGTGCCAGCAGTACCACCCAGGAGAACACCGGGGAGCTGTTTTTT
CDR3 protein: CASSTTQENTGELFF

D gene: .
V gene: TRBV15
J gene: TRBJ1-2
clone size: .
CDR3 DNA: TGTGCCACCTCGAGGGGCCTTAACTATGGCTACACCTTC
CDR3 protein: CATSRGLNYGYTF

D gene: TRBD2
V gene: TRBV2
J gene: TRBJ2-7
clone size: .
CDR3 DNA: TGTGCCAGCAGTGCGCTAGCGGGAGGATCCTACGAGCAGTACTTC
CDR3 protein: CASSALAGGSYEQYF

D gene: .
V gene: TRBV5-5
J gene: TRBJ1-4
clone size: .
CDR3 DNA: TGTGCCAGCAGCTCTACGGGACTCTCCGCTGAAAAACTGTTTTTT
CDR3 protein: CASSSTGLSAEKLFF

D gene: TRBD2
V gene: TRBV2
J gene: TRBJ2-3
clone size: few
CDR3 DNA: TGTGCCAGCAGTCGGATAGCGGGAGGTATGGCAGATACGCAGTATTTT
CDR3 protein: CASSRIAGGMADTQYF